A selection of T cell receptor beta chains follows, all from one sample in a study of beta chain features in type 1 diabetes. Profiled with immunoSEQ multiplex PCR; TCRdb holds only in-frame clones, not every one. The table has 640,000 or so clones, around 15% seen once. Sequencing input: naive CD4+ T cells from blood. These receptors were obtained from a man between 18 and 29 years old with type 1 diabetes. Both conserved end residues are part of each CDR3. Each record gives: D gene, clone size, V gene, J gene, CDR3 DNA, CDR3 protein. The D gene is left open where the match is weak. Clone sizes are given selectively: once, few, many, or a class where the clone is expanded.

>TRBD1|NA|TRBV7-6|TRBJ2-7
TGTGCCAGCAGCTATGGACAGGGGGCAGCCGAGCAGTACTTC
CASSYGQGAAEQYF
>NA|NA|TRBV5-4|TRBJ1-1
TGTGCCAGCAGCTTGGGGCTGGGGGCAAACGGGAACACTGAAGCTTTCTTT
CASSLGLGANGNTEAFF
>NA|NA|TRBV7-3|TRBJ1-1
TGTGCCAGCAGCCGACAGAGGGACACTGAAGCTTTCTTT
CASSRQRDTEAFF
>TRBD2|few|TRBV11-2|TRBJ2-1
TGTGCCAGCAGCTTTGATGGAGCGGGAGCTAACTACAATGAGCAGTTCTTC
CASSFDGAGANYNEQFF
>NA|NA|TRBV6-6|TRBJ1-1
TGTGCCAGCAGTCTGGGGTCTGAAGCTTTCTTT
CASSLGSEAFF
>NA|NA|TRBV6-5|TRBJ1-1
TGTGCCAGCATTAGGACGGATAACACTGAAGCTTTCTTT
CASIRTDNTEAFF
>TRBD1|few|TRBV5-1|TRBJ1-2
TGCGCCAGCAGCTCGGGGACAGGGCCGGGGCTGAACTATGGCTACACCTTC
CASSSGTGPGLNYGYTF
>NA|NA|TRBV4-1|TRBJ1-1
TGCGCCAGCAGTCCAGAGTCGTTAGACTCTGAAGCTTTCTTT
CASSPESLDSEAFF
>NA|NA|TRBV7-2|TRBJ2-2
TGTGCCAGCAGCTTACAAGGGACTGGGAACACCGGGGAGCTGTTTTTT
CASSLQGTGNTGELFF
>NA|NA|TRBV29-1|TRBJ1-1
TGCAGCGTTGAAGCTGTCGGCAGGGCGAACACTGAAGCTTTCTTT
CSVEAVGRANTEAFF
>NA|NA|TRBV7-2|TRBJ2-1
TGTGCCAGCAGCTCGGGACTGAACTCCTACAATGAGCAGTTCTTC
CASSSGLNSYNEQFF
>TRBD1|NA|TRBV7-2|TRBJ1-5
TGTGCCAGCAGCAGAGGGACAGATCAGCCCCAGCATTTT
CASSRGTDQPQHF
>TRBD1|NA|TRBV5-1|TRBJ1-2
TGCGCCAGCAGCCCCGACAGGGCCTCCTATGGCTACACCTTC
CASSPDRASYGYTF
>NA|few|TRBV2|TRBJ2-6
TGTGCCAGCAGTGGGAGTTGGGCCAACGTCCTGACTTTC
CASSGSWANVLTF
>NA|NA|TRBV5-1|TRBJ2-3
TGCGCCAGCAGCCCGGACGGGGGTTTCGGTACGCAGTATTTT
CASSPDGGFGTQYF
>NA|few|TRBV5-5|TRBJ2-2
TGTGCCAGCAGCTTGGAACACACGGCCGGGGAGCTGTTTTTT
CASSLEHTAGELFF
>NA|NA|TRBV18|TRBJ1-1
TGTGCCAGCTCGGCCTACACGGGTGAAGCTTTCTTT
CASSAYTGEAFF
>TRBD1|NA|TRBV29-1|TRBJ2-6
TGCAGCGTTTGGGACAGGGGCTCTGGGGCCAACGTCCTGACTTTC
CSVWDRGSGANVLTF
>NA|few|TRBV4-2|TRBJ1-2
TGTGCCAGCAGCCAAGGCAAGGCAGGGTCCTTCCGTCGCTTC
CASSQGKAGSFRRF
>NA|NA|TRBV2|TRBJ1-4
TGTGCCAGCAGTGAAACCGGCACTAATGAAAAACTGTTTTTT
CASSETGTNEKLFF
>NA|few|TRBV25-1|TRBJ2-6
TGTGCCAGCAGTGAATCCGTGGGGGCCAACGTCCTGACTTTC
CASSESVGANVLTF
>NA|few|TRBV19|TRBJ2-7
TGTGCCAGTAAATGGGCCTCTGGCCCCTACGAGCAGTACTTC
CASKWASGPYEQYF
>NA|NA|TRBV6-6|TRBJ1-1
TGTGCCAGCAGTTACAGGGGCGGCGACACTGAAGCTTTCTTT
CASSYRGGDTEAFF
>NA|NA|TRBV12-5|TRBJ1-3
TGTGCTAGTGGCCTGGACTCGACCAACACCATATATTTT
CASGLDSTNTIYF